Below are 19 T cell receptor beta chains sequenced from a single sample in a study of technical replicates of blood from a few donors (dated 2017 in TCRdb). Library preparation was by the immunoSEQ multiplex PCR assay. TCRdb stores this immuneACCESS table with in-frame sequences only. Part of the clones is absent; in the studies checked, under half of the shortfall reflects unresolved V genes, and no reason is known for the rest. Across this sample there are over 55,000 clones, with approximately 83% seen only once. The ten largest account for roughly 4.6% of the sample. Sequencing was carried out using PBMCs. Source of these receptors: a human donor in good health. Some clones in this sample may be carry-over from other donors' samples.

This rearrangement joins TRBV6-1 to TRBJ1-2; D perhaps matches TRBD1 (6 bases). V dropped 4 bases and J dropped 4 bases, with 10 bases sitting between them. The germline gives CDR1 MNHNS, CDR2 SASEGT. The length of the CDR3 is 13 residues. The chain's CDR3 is CASSGGRVYGYTF. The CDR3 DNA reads TGTGCCAGCAGTGGGGGGCGGGTCTATGGCTACACCTTC.

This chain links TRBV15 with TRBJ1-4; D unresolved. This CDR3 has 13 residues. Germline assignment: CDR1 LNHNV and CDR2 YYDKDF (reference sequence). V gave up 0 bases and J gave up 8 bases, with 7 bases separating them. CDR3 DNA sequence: TGTGCCACCAGCAGAGAGTTGAGGGAAAAACTGTTTTTT. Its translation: CATSRELREKLFF.

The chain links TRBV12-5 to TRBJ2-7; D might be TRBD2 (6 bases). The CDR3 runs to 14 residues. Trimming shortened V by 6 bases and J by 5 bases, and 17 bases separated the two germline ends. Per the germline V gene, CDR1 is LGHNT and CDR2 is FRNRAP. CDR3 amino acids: CASGLGLTADEQYF. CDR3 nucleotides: TGTGCTAGTGGCCTGGGACTTACCGCCGACGAGCAGTACTTC.

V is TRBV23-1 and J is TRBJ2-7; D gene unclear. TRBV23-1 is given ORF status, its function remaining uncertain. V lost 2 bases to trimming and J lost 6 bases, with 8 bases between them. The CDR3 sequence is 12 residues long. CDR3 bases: TGCGCCAGCAGTCAAGAGAGGCGCGAGCAGTACTTC. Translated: CASSQERREQYF.

CDR3 protein: CASRLAGGPYNEQFF. DNA for the CDR3: TGCGCCAGCAGGCTAGCGGGAGGCCCGTACAATGAGCAGTTCTTC. The chain couples TRBV5-1 to TRBJ2-1; 11 nucleotides agree with TRBD2. The CDR3 extends over 15 amino acids. Germline V gene data show CDR1 as SGHRS and CDR2 as YFSETQ. V lost 5 bases to trimming and J lost 4 bases; unmatched junction nucleotides: 5.

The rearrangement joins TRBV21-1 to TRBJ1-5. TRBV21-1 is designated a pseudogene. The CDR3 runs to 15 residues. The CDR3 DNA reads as TGTGCCAGCAGCATTGGACGGTGGGAGTATCAGCCCCAGCATTTT. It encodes CASSIGRWEYQPQHF.

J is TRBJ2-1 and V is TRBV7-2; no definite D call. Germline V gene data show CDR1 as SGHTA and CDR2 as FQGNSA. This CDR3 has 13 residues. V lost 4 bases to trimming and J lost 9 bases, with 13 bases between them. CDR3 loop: CASSSYLAVEQFF. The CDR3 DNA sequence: TGTGCCAGCAGCTCGTACTTAGCTGTTGAGCAGTTCTTC.

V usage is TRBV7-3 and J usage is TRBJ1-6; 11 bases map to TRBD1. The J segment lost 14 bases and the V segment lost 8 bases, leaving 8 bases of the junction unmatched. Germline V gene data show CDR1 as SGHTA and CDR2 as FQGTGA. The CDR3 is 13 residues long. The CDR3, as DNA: TGTGCCAGCGCCCGGGACAGGGGGATAGCCCTCCACTTT. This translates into CASARDRGIALHF.

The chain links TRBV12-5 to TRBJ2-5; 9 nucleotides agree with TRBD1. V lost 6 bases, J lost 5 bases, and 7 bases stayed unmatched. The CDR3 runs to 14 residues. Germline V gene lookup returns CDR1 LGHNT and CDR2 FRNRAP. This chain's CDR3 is CASGGGQGEETQYF. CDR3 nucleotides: TGTGCTAGTGGGGGGGGACAGGGAGAGGAGACCCAGTACTTC.

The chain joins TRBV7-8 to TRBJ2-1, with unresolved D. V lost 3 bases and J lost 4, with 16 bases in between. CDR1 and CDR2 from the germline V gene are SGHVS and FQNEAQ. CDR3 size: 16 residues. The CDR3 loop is CASSLAGPLRYNEQFF. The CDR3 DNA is TGTGCCAGCAGCTTGGCCGGCCCCTTGCGGTACAATGAGCAGTTCTTC. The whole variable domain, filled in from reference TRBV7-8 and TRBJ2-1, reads GAGVSQSPRYKVAKRGQDVALRCDPISGHVSLFWYQQALGQGPEFLTYFQNEAQLDKSGLPSDRFFAERPEGSVSTLKIQRTQQEDSAVYLCASSLAGPLRYNEQFFGPGTRLTVL.

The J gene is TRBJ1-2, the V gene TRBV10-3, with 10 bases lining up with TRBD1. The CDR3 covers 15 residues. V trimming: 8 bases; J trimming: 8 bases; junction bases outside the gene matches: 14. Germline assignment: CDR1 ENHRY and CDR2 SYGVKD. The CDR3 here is CAISSGDRGSEGYTF. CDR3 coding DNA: TGTGCCATCTCTTCCGGGGACAGGGGTTCTGAGGGCTACACCTTC.

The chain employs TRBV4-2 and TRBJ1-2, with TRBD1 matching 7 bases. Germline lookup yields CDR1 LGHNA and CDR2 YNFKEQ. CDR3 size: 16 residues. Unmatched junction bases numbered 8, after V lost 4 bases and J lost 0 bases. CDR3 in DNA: TGTGCCAGCAGCCCACAGGGGACAGAGGCTAACTATGGCTACACCTTC. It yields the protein CASSPQGTEANYGYTF.

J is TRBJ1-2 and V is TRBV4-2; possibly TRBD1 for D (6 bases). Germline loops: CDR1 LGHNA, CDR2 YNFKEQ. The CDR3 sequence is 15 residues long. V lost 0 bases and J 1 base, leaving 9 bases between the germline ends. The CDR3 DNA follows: TGTGCCAGCAGCCAAGAGCGGACAGTTAACTATGGCTACACCTTC. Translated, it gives CASSQERTVNYGYTF.

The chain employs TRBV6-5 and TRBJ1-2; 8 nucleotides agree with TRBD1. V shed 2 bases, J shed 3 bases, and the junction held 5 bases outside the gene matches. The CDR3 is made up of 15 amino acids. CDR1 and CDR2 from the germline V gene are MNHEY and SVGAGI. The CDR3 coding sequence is TGTGCCAGCAGTTACAGGACAGGGTCTGACTATGGCTACACCTTC. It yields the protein CASSYRTGSDYGYTF.

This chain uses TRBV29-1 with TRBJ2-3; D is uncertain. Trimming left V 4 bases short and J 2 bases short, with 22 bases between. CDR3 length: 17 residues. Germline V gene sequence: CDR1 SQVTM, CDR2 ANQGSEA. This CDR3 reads CSVGVRFFILLTDTQYF. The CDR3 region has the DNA TGCAGCGTTGGAGTACGTTTTTTCATACTACTCACAGATACGCAGTATTTT.

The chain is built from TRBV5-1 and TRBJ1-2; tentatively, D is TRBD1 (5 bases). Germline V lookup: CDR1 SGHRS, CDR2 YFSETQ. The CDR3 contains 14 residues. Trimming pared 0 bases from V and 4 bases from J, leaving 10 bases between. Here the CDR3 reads CASSLEGVVYGYTF. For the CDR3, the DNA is TGCGCCAGCAGCTTGGAAGGGGTAGTCTATGGCTACACCTTC.

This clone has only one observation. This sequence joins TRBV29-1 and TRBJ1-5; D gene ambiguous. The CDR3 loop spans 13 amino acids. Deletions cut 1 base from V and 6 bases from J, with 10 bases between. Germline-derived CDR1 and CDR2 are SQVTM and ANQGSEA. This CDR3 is CSVEVDEGQPQHF. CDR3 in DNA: TGCAGCGTTGAAGTCGACGAGGGTCAGCCCCAGCATTTT.

The CDR3 nucleotides read TGTGCCAGCAGCCGCTACAGTTACGAGCAGTACTTC. Its protein is CASSRYSYEQYF. This chain connects TRBV7-8 to TRBJ2-7, with no clear D. The CDR3 contains 12 residues. Trimming pared 5 bases from V and 4 bases from J, leaving 9 bases between. Germline CDR1 reads SGHVS; CDR2 reads FQNEAQ.

CDR3 sequence (DNA): TGTGCCAGCAGCCAGAGGACAGCTGTGGAAGAGACCCAGTACTTC. Amino acids: CASSQRTAVEETQYF. The chain joins TRBV6-5 to TRBJ2-5, with a possible D match to TRBD1 (6 bases). This CDR3 has 15 residues. CDR1 is MNHEY, CDR2 SVGAGI, per germline. Trimming pared 6 bases from V and 3 bases from J, leaving 17 bases between.